Below are 25 T cell receptor beta chains sequenced from a single sample in a study of T cells in Graves' hyperthyroidism and ophthalmopathy. Amplification of TCR beta CDR3 regions used RNA as the template. An initial round of RT-PCR targeting the TCR CDR3 relied on the HTBI primer set. TCRdb re-derived calls from the multiplex PCR reads in MiXCR, one entry per CDR3 protein. The sample includes 490,000 or so distinct CDR3 sequences, around a fifth of them seen just once. Material for sequencing was blood. The receptors shown here come from an older woman with Graves' ophthalmopathy.

The CDR3 DNA sequence: TGTGCCAGCACCCCGGGTGGACAGGGGGCTGAAAAACTGTTTTTT. This sequence encodes CASTPGGQGAEKLFF. The chain uses TRBV7-9 and TRBJ1-4; 11 nucleotides match TRBD1. Looked up from germline, CDR1 is SEHNR and CDR2 is FQNEAQ (reference sequence). The CDR3 covers 15 residues. V lost 7 bases, J lost 7 bases, and 8 bases stayed unmatched.

This clonotype was seen more than once but under ten times. This chain links TRBV4-1 with TRBJ1-2; D gene ambiguous. This CDR3 contains 13 residues. The germline gives CDR1 MGHRA, CDR2 YSYEKL. V gave up 5 bases and J gave up 8 bases, with 15 bases separating them. In DNA form, the CDR3 reads TGCGCCAGCAGCTTTGAGCCCGGTCCGGGCTACACCTTC. Translated: CASSFEPGPGYTF.

The CDR3 DNA sequence: TGTGCCAGCACCCTAGGGGTAGGTAGCGGGAAGGGTGAGCAGTTCTTC. It specifies CASTLGVGSGKGEQFF. This chain uses TRBV3-1 with TRBJ2-1; 8 bases align to TRBD2. CDR1 and CDR2 from the germline V gene are LGHDT and YNNKEL (reference sequence). V was clipped by 7 bases and J by 9 bases; unmatched bases: 17. This CDR3 has 16 amino acids.

As concerns this clonotype: A much larger clonotype is one base distant, so this may be a read error. The J gene is TRBJ2-1, the V gene TRBV28, with TRBD1 matching 8 bases. Germline V gene lookup returns CDR1 MDHEN and CDR2 SYDVKM. This CDR3 is built from 15 residues. Trimming took 4 bases from V and 7 from J; bases not matched to a gene: 9. In nucleotides, the CDR3 is TGTGCCAGCAGTTCGATCGGGACAGGCGGGAATGAGCAGTTCTTC. Translated, it gives CASSSIGTGGNEQFF.

The V gene is TRBV27, the J gene TRBJ1-4; 7 bases map to TRBD1. Trimming at V came to 6 bases and at J to 8 bases, leaving 12 bases not matched to a gene. This CDR3 comprises 15 residues. Per germline, CDR1 MNHEY and CDR2 SMNVEV (reference sequence). CDR3 in DNA: TGTGCCAGCAGCCCCCATCAGGGGGTACGAGAAAAACTGTTTTTT. This translates into CASSPHQGVREKLFF.

The chain links TRBV5-1 to TRBJ1-1, with D unresolved. CDR1 is SGHRS and CDR2 is YFSETQ in the germline V gene. The CDR3 has 15 residues. V was pared by 4 bases and J by 1 base, with 14 bases between. CDR3 sequence reads: CASSLSREANTEAFF. Written as DNA, the CDR3 is TGCGCCAGCAGCCTAAGCCGCGAAGCGAACACTGAAGCTTTCTTT. Based on the CDR3 plus reference TRBV5-1 and TRBJ1-1, the full variable domain is KAGVTQTPRYLIKTRGQQVTLSCSPISGHRSVSWYQQTPGQGLQFLFEYFSETQRNKGNFPGRFSGRQFSNSRSEMNVSTLELGDSALYLCASSLSREANTEAFFGQGTRLTVV.

Ten or more counts support this clonotype. The chain links TRBV9 to TRBJ2-5; tentatively, D is TRBD2 (6 bases). The V end was cut by 0 bases, the J end by 4 bases, with 16 bases between. Germline-derived CDR1 and CDR2 are SGDLS and YYNGEE. The CDR3 spans 16 residues. The CDR3 nucleotides read TGTGCCAGCAGCGTAGCTGGGGGGAACTCGGGAGAGACCCAGTACTTC. Translating it yields CASSVAGGNSGETQYF.

A remark on this clonotype: The CDR3 does not end in the conserved phenylalanine or tryptophan, so this is likely a read error. V usage is TRBV19 and J usage is TRBJ2-1; 11 bases map to TRBD2. V was pared by 4 bases and J by 8 bases, with 7 bases of the junction left unmatched. The CDR3 length is 15 residues. Germline CDR1 is LNHDA and CDR2 is SQIVND (reference sequence). CDR3 sequence: CASSSGTSGWDEQFS. The CDR3 DNA is TGTGCCAGTAGTAGCGGGACTAGCGGTTGGGATGAGCAGTTCTCC.

This clonotype was observed many times. The V gene is TRBV12-3 or TRBV12-4, the J gene TRBJ2-4, with D perhaps TRBD2 (5 bases). Trimming removed 2 bases from V and 9 bases from J, with 11 bases in between. The CDR3 is 13 residues long. The CDR3 DNA reads as TGTGCCAGCAGTTTATCCGGGGTTAGCATTCAGTACTTC. It is translated as CASSLSGVSIQYF.

As to this clonotype: No conserved phenylalanine or tryptophan ends this CDR3, so it is likely a read error. J is TRBJ1-5 and V is TRBV24-1; D might be TRBD1 (5 bases). Trimming took off 3 bases at V and 2 bases at J, with 16 bases between the two ends. The CDR3 spans 17 residues. CDR1 and CDR2 (germline): KGHDR, SFDVKD. CDR3 amino acids: CATSDGHSTSGNQPQHS. CDR3 DNA sequence: TGTGCCACCAGTGATGGACACTCGACCAGTGGCAATCAGCCCCAGCATTCT.

This clonotype appeared many times. V gene TRBV6-1 combines with J gene TRBJ1-1, with 7 bases that match TRBD1. V dropped 5 bases and J dropped 7; count of bases not matched to a gene: 7. Germline V gives CDR1 MNHNS, CDR2 SASEGT. This CDR3 has 13 amino acids. CDR3 region: CASSYGQGGEAFF. CDR3 coding DNA: TGTGCCAGCAGTTACGGTCAGGGGGGTGAAGCTTTCTTT.

This clonotype was observed a handful of times. The rearrangement links TRBV11-2 to TRBJ2-7; 10 nucleotides align to TRBD1. V was pared by 5 bases and J by 4 bases, with 8 bases of the junction left unmatched. Germline CDR1 SGHAT, CDR2 FQNNGV. The CDR3 covers 15 residues. The CDR3 coding sequence is TGTGCCAGCAGCATCGTACGGACAGGGGGATACGAGCAGTACTTC. It translates to CASSIVRTGGYEQYF.

This clonotype appeared many times. The rearrangement links TRBV6-2 or TRBV6-3 to TRBJ2-7; the D gene is possibly TRBD1 (6 bases). Deletions cut 4 bases from V and 2 bases from J, with 12 bases between. The CDR3 has 14 residues. Per the germline V gene, CDR1 is MNHEY and CDR2 is SVGEGT. CDR3 sequence: CASSWDKATYEQYF. The CDR3 DNA sequence: TGTGCCAGCAGTTGGGACAAGGCTACCTACGAGCAGTACTTC.

CDR3 residues: CASSRMGGRTHEQFF. CDR3 coding DNA: TGTGCCAGCAGCCGAATGGGCGGGAGGACCCATGAGCAGTTCTTC. The chain links TRBV7-9 to TRBJ2-1, with 8 positions matching TRBD2. V shed 5 bases, J shed 8 bases, and the junction held 11 bases outside the gene matches. The germline V gene encodes CDR1 SEHNR and CDR2 FQNEAQ (reference sequence). CDR3 length: 15 residues.

This clonotype was seen only a few times. The V gene is TRBV28, the J gene TRBJ2-1; no firm D call. The germline V gene has CDR1 MDHEN and CDR2 SYDVKM. This CDR3 region has 12 residues. V gave up 5 bases and J gave up 8 bases, with 10 bases separating them. DNA for the CDR3: TGTGCCAGCAGTATCCTTGTCGATGAGCAGTTCTTC. Translated, it gives CASSILVDEQFF.

The chain carries TRBV10-3 and TRBJ1-2, with a tentative D call TRBD1 (5 bases). V was cut by 3 bases and J by 2 bases, with 10 bases left in between. The CDR3 extends over 14 amino acids. Germline CDR1 and CDR2: ENHRY and SYGVKD. The CDR3 reads CAISDHGGNYGYTF. Written as DNA, the CDR3 is TGTGCCATCAGTGATCATGGGGGGAACTATGGCTACACCTTC.

The chain employs TRBV6-1 and TRBJ1-1, with TRBD1 as a possible D gene (6 bases). CDR1 is MNHNS, CDR2 SASEGT, per germline. The CDR3 sequence is 13 residues long. V lost 7 bases and J 6 bases, leaving 15 bases between the germline ends. Here the CDR3 DNA reads TGTGCCAGCACAGACAGGAGTCACTCTGAAGCTTTCTTT. Translated, it gives CASTDRSHSEAFF.

This clonotype has at least ten counts. The DNA for the CDR3 is TGTGCCAGCAGTTCCCGGGACAGTTTGTATAGCAATCAGCCCCAGCATTTT. It encodes CASSSRDSLYSNQPQHF. The chain links TRBV6-2 or TRBV6-3 to TRBJ1-5; 7 bases line up with TRBD1. The CDR3 runs to 17 residues. The germline CDR1 and CDR2 sequences are MNHEY and SVGEGT. The V segment lost 4 bases and the J segment 0 bases; nucleotides outside the gene matches: 9.

This clonotype was detected only a few times. This chain joins TRBV7-2 and TRBJ2-1; the D is unclear. Trimming pared 1 base from V and 4 bases from J, leaving 8 bases between. Looked up from germline, CDR1 is SGHTA and CDR2 is FQGNSA. The CDR3 covers 14 residues. CDR3 in DNA: TGTGCCAGCAGCTTAGGGGCCAGTTACAATGAGCAGTTCTTC. Amino acid sequence: CASSLGASYNEQFF.

This clonotype was seen a few times. The chain recombines TRBV6-1 with TRBJ2-3; either TRBD1 or TRBD2 may supply D (5 bases each). Per germline, CDR1 MNHNS and CDR2 SASEGT. This CDR3 region has 14 residues. Trimming took 2 bases from V and 6 from J, leaving 12 bases between them. CDR3 sequence (DNA): TGTGCCAGCAGTGAAAGGGGAGCTCAGGATACGCAGTATTTT. Translating it yields CASSERGAQDTQYF.

This clonotype was seen repeatedly, ten times or more. The chain combines TRBV2 with TRBJ2-5; 9 bases align to TRBD1. The V and J ends lost 7 bases and 2 bases, in that order; junction bases with no gene match: 8. CDR1 is SNHLY and CDR2 is FYNNEI in the germline V gene. CDR3 length: 15 residues. For the CDR3, the DNA is TGTGCCAGCACGTCCCGGGACAGGGTTCAAGAGACCCAGTACTTC. This sequence encodes CASTSRDRVQETQYF.

This chain uses TRBV20-1 with TRBJ2-6; D is undetermined. The germline V gene encodes CDR1 DFQATT and CDR2 SNEGSKA (reference sequence). This CDR3 spans 14 amino acids. Trimming removed 0 bases at V and 0 bases at J, with 3 bases between. The CDR3 here is CSARDLSGANVLTF. CDR3 nucleotide sequence: TGCAGTGCTAGAGATCTCTCTGGGGCCAACGTCCTGACTTTC.

The CDR3 coding sequence is TGCAGCGTCGGGACAGGGAACCATGGCTACACCTTC. This encodes CSVGTGNHGYTF. The chain uses TRBV29-1 and TRBJ1-2; 9 positions agree with TRBD1. The CDR3 has 12 amino acids. The V and J ends lost 6 bases and 6 bases, in that order; junction bases with no gene match: 5. Germline V gives CDR1 SQVTM, CDR2 ANQGSEA. Based on the CDR3 plus reference TRBV29-1 and TRBJ1-2, the full variable domain is SAVISQKPSRDICQRGTSLTIQCQVDSQVTMMFWYRQQPGQSLTLIATANQGSEATYESGFVIDKFPISRPNLTFSTLTVSNMSPEDSSIYLCSVGTGNHGYTFGSGTRLTVV.

Of note for this clonotype: One end of the junction fails to match germline, which may point to a read error. V usage is TRBV7-7 and J usage is TRBJ2-5; D perhaps matches TRBD2 (5 bases). CDR1 and CDR2 (germline): SSHAT, FNYEAQ (reference sequence). The CDR3 is 15 amino acids. In DNA, the CDR3 is TGTGCTAGCAGCCTGAACGGGATCCTCCAAGAGACCCAGTACTTC. Encoded protein: CASSLNGILQETQYF.

The chain recombines TRBV20-1 with TRBJ1-1; D remains ambiguous. CDR1 DFQATT and CDR2 SNEGSKA come from the germline V gene (reference sequence). Between the trimmed V and J ends, which lost 3 bases and 7 bases, there was a span of 6 bases. The CDR3 has 10 residues. The CDR3 here is CSASKGEAFF. CDR3 DNA sequence: TGCAGTGCTAGCAAGGGTGAAGCTTTCTTT.